Listed here are 32 T cell receptor beta chains from one sample, sequenced in a study of T cell clonality in common variable immunodeficiency. These TCRs are of unknown antigen specificity. Study-wide points: Common variable immunodeficiency TCR beta sequences reportedly had fewer deletions and N-nucleotide insertions.

The repertoire was sequenced with immunoSEQ multiplex PCR; TCRdb's copy has only in-frame clones and lacks some. This table holds several thousand clones. The sequenced sample consisted of peripheral blood mononuclear cells. The source of these receptors is a human donor with common variable immunodeficiency.

Remarks on this clone: Read sequence stops 3 residues before the CDR3 end, and the germline J gene provides the missing end. The chain couples TRBV7-9 to TRBJ1-4, with unresolved D. Trimming cost V 5 bases and J 5 bases, with 12 bases left between them. The V gene's germline CDR1 is SEHNR and CDR2 FQNEAQ (reference sequence). The CDR3 contains 14 residues. CDR3 bases read: TGTGCCAGCAGCCTGACATTGATGAATGAAAAA. Its protein product is CASSLTLMNEK. The full CDR3 sequence reads CASSLTLMNEKLFF.

Frequency places this clone as medium-sized. The observed sequence ends 3 residues before the CDR3 terminus, with the missing tail filled in from the germline J gene. The chain has TRBV20-1 and TRBJ2-3, with TRBD1 as a possible D gene (7 bases). This CDR3 spans 14 amino acids. Germline V gene lookup returns CDR1 DFQATT and CDR2 SNEGSKA (reference sequence). Trimming took 4 bases from V and 1 from J, leaving 12 bases between them. The CDR3 loop reads CSAKTGEGTDTQYF. The DNA read from the CDR3 is TGCAGTGCTAAAACAGGGGAGGGCACAGATACG.

A word on this clone: The read ends 3 residues shy of where the CDR3 ends; the end is completed using the germline J gene. The rearrangement links TRBV6-2 or TRBV6-3 to TRBJ2-1; no clear D gene. CDR1 and CDR2 from the germline V gene are MNHEY and SVGEGT. V was trimmed by 2 bases and J by 7 bases, leaving 6 bases between them. The CDR3 runs to 12 residues. CDR3 DNA, as far as it was read: TGTGCCAGCAGTTACCCCGGGAATGAG. This gives the protein CASSYPGNE. The full CDR3 protein reads CASSYPGNEQFF.

A note on this clone: The read gets to within 3 residues of the CDR3 end, and the germline J gene fills in the rest. This chain uses TRBV19 with TRBJ1-5; 7 nucleotides agree with TRBD1. In germline, CDR1 is LNHDA, CDR2 SQIVND (reference sequence). Losses at the gene ends were 6 bases for V and 5 bases for J; bases not matched to a gene: 10. The CDR3 spans 15 residues. CDR3 in amino acids: CASRVDREWDQPQHF. CDR3 DNA, as far as it was read: TGTGCCAGTAGGGTTGACAGGGAGTGGGATCAGCCC.

As regards this clone: The read finishes 3 residues shy of the CDR3 end, and the germline J gene is used to complete it. This chain connects TRBV19 to TRBJ2-7; TRBD1 aligns across 9 bases. The CDR3 covers 17 residues. The J segment lost 0 bases and the V segment lost 5 bases, leaving 11 bases of the junction unmatched. From germline, CDR1 is LNHDA and CDR2 SQIVND (reference sequence). CDR3 DNA (partial): TGTGCCAGTAGTCGGATGGGGACAGGGCGCGGCTCCTACGAG. Amino acids: CASSRMGTGRGSYE. The whole CDR3 region reads CASSRMGTGRGSYEQYF.

The CDR3: CASSPRQGDQPQHF. The DNA read from the CDR3 is TGTGCCAGTAGTCCCCGACAGGGGGATCAGCCC. The chain carries TRBV19 and TRBJ1-5; TRBD1 agrees at 9 bases. The CDR3 end is not reached by the read, which stops 3 residues before it; the germline J gene fills it in. The germline V gene encodes CDR1 LNHDA and CDR2 SQIVND (reference sequence). V was pared by 5 bases and J by 5 bases, with 4 bases of the junction left unmatched. This CDR3 spans 14 amino acids.

Regarding this clone: The read finishes 3 residues shy of the CDR3 end, and the germline J gene is used to complete it. The rearrangement uses TRBV18 and TRBJ1-6; D is ambiguous. Germline V gene data show CDR1 as KGHSH and CDR2 as LQKENI. The CDR3 loop spans 13 amino acids. Trimming removed 1 base from V and 6 bases from J, with 4 bases in between. CDR3 in amino acids: CASSPLGNSPLHF. The part of the CDR3 DNA that was read is TGTGCCAGCTCACCACTCGGTAATTCACCC.

In the case of this clone: The read terminates 3 residues before the CDR3 end, so the remaining end is supplied by the germline J gene. V and J are TRBV19 and TRBJ2-1; the match to TRBD1 covers 8 bases. Germline V gene sequence: CDR1 LNHDA, CDR2 SQIVND (reference sequence). The CDR3 runs 13 residues. The junction had 4 bases not matched to a gene; V was cut back by 8 bases and J by 4 bases. The CDR3: CASVDRGYNEQFF. Partial CDR3 DNA: TGTGCCAGTGTTGACAGGGGATACAATGAG.

A note on this clone: The DNA ends 3 residues before the CDR3 does, and the rest of the CDR3 is filled in from the germline J gene. The chain joins TRBV19 to TRBJ2-1; 12 bases align to TRBD2. Losses at the gene ends were 1 base for V and 6 bases for J; bases not matched to a gene: 16. Germline CDR1 LNHDA, CDR2 SQIVND (reference sequence). The CDR3 is 20 amino acids. The CDR3 sequence: CASSIGTQRLAGVGVNEQFF. The covered CDR3 bases are TGTGCCAGTAGTATAGGGACCCAACGACTAGCGGGAGTAGGGGTCAATGAG.

Comment on this clone: The read finishes 3 residues shy of the CDR3 end, and the germline J gene is used to complete it. J is TRBJ2-4 and V is TRBV19; maybe TRBD2 (7 bases). Trimming stripped 5 bases from V and 3 bases from J, with 17 bases between. The CDR3 covers 16 residues. Germline CDR1 LNHDA, CDR2 SQIVND (reference sequence). The CDR3 reads CASSPFGGLGKNIQYF. The CDR3 DNA, read in part, is TGTGCCAGTAGTCCCTTCGGGGGGCTGGGCAAAAACATT.

A word on this clone: Read coverage stops 3 residues before the CDR3 terminus; the germline J gene supplies the remainder. This chain connects TRBV2 to TRBJ2-2; tentatively, D is TRBD1 (5 bases). With 6 bases removed from V and 0 bases from J, the gap between germline ends came to 11 bases. CDR1 and CDR2 (germline): SNHLY, FYNNEI. The CDR3 runs to 15 residues. CDR3 sequence reads: CASRETVANTGELFF. The sequenced CDR3 bases are TGTGCCAGCAGAGAGACAGTCGCGAACACCGGGGAG.

Note on this clone: The CDR3 is cut off 3 residues early in the read; its end comes from the germline J gene. The chain employs TRBV5-3 and TRBJ2-7; D ambiguous. TRBV5-3 is placed among ORFs of uncertain function. This CDR3 region has 15 residues. Trimming stripped 0 bases from V and 0 bases from J, with 10 bases between. The DNA read from the CDR3 is TGTGCCAGAAGCTTGGTTTACAGTCACTCCTACGAG. Translating it yields CARSLVYSHSYE. The whole CDR3 protein is CARSLVYSHSYEQYF.

Remarks on this clone: The CDR3 end falls 3 residues outside the read, so it is completed with the germline J gene. V gene TRBV7-9 combines with J gene TRBJ1-1, with D unclear. Trimming cost V 5 bases and J 2 bases, with 12 bases left between them. This CDR3 contains 14 residues. The germline V gene encodes CDR1 SEHNR and CDR2 FQNEAQ (reference sequence). The sequenced part of the CDR3 DNA is TGTGCCAGCAGCCTATCTCTGGTAAACACTGAA. Its protein is CASSLSLVNTE. The complete CDR3 sequence is CASSLSLVNTEAFF.

As regards this clone: The read terminates 3 residues before the CDR3 end, so the remaining end is supplied by the germline J gene. The chain joins TRBV2 to TRBJ1-2, with 12 bases identical to TRBD1. V shed 6 bases and J 7 bases; nucleotides not matched to a gene: 6. There are 14 residues in the CDR3. Germline V gene data show CDR1 as SNHLY and CDR2 as FYNNEI. The CDR3 is CASSEGQGAGGYTF. CDR3 bases read: TGTGCCAGCAGCGAGGGACAGGGGGCGGGTGGC. The whole variable domain, remainder taken from reference TRBV2 and TRBJ1-2, is EPEVTQTPSHQVTQMGQEVILRCVPISNHLYFYWYRQILGQKVEFLVSFYNNEISEKSEIFDDQFSVERPDGSNFTLKIRSTKLEDSAMYFCASSEGQGAGGYTFGSGTRLTVV.

CDR3 bases read: TGTGCCAGCAGCTTGACAGGGGTTCGAACAGATACG. Its translation is CASSLTGVRTDT. The full-length CDR3 reads as CASSLTGVRTDTQYF. The chain has TRBV7-3 and TRBJ2-3; 8 bases line up with TRBD1. Read sequence stops 3 residues before the CDR3 end, and the germline J gene provides the missing end. This CDR3 is 15 amino acids long. J lost 3 bases, V lost 3 bases, and 5 bases had no gene match. Germline loops: CDR1 SGHTA, CDR2 FQGTGA.

The CDR3 region is CAWSVRSEGEQFF. The part of the CDR3 DNA that was read is TGTGCCTGGAGTGTACGTAGCGAGGGTGAG. The chain joins TRBV30 to TRBJ2-1, with D maybe TRBD2 (5 bases). The read halts 3 residues ahead of the CDR3 end, with the missing end drawn from the germline J gene. V gave up 0 bases and J gave up 9 bases, with 12 bases separating them. Germline CDR1 is GTSNPN and CDR2 is SVGIG (reference sequence). The CDR3 runs to 13 residues.

As concerns this clone: The DNA ends 3 residues before the CDR3 does, and the rest of the CDR3 is filled in from the germline J gene. V and J are TRBV7-9 and TRBJ1-1; D is undetermined. The CDR3 is 15 amino acids. CDR1 and CDR2 from the germline V gene are SEHNR and FQNEAQ (reference sequence). CDR3 DNA, as far as it was read: TGTGCCAGCAGCTTAGCGGGCAGTAGGTCGGTGACC. The encoded protein is CASSLAGSRSVT. The CDR3 in its entirety is CASSLAGSRSVTAFF. Filled out from reference TRBV7-9 and TRBJ1-1, the complete variable domain reads DTGVSQNPRHKITKRGQNVTFRCDPISEHNRLYWYRQTLGQGPEFLTYFQNEAQLEKSRLLSDRFSAERPKGSFSTLEIQRTEQGDSAMYLCASSLAGSRSVTAFFGQGTRLTVV.

This clone is identified as medium-sized from frequency. From the germline J gene comes the end of the CDR3, since the read stops 3 residues before it. The V call is TRBV5-4, the J call TRBJ1-4; 7 positions agree with TRBD1. This CDR3 comprises 15 residues. CDR1 and CDR2 (germline): SGHNT, YYREEE (reference sequence). The part of the CDR3 DNA that was read is TGTGCCAGCAGCCGAGACAGGGACAGCCGAGGGGAA. It yields the protein CASSRDRDSRGE. The CDR3, in full, reads CASSRDRDSRGELFF.

Judged by frequency, this clone is medium-sized (0.01 to 0.1%). The read falls 3 residues short of the CDR3 end, and the missing part is taken from the germline J gene. V usage is TRBV28 and J usage is TRBJ2-7, with TRBD1 matching over 12 bases. Germline V gene lookup returns CDR1 MDHEN and CDR2 SYDVKM. The J segment lost 5 bases and the V segment lost 5 bases, leaving 7 bases of the junction unmatched. This CDR3 has 15 amino acids. The DNA read from the CDR3 is TGTGCCAGCAGTCGGGGACAGGGGGCGCGAAACGAG. It translates to CASSRGQGARNE. The full-length CDR3 reads as CASSRGQGARNEQYF. The full variable domain, in which reference TRBV28 and TRBJ2-7 provide the parts outside the CDR3, is DVKVTQSSRYLVKRTGEKVFLECVQDMDHENMFWYRQDPGLGLRLIYFSYDVKMKEKGDIPEGYSVSREKKERFSLILESASTNQTSMYLCASSRGQGARNEQYFGPGTRLTVT.

Regarding this clone: The read ends 3 residues before the CDR3 terminus; that terminus is restored from the germline J gene. The gene calls are TRBV18 and TRBJ1-2; 8 positions match TRBD1. The CDR3 totals 14 residues. J lost 3 bases, V lost 2 bases, and 2 bases had no gene match. Germline CDR1 is KGHSH and CDR2 is LQKENI. The covered CDR3 bases are TGTGCCAGCTCACCAGGGACAGGCGACTATGGC. It encodes CASSPGTGDYG. The CDR3 in full is CASSPGTGDYGYTF.

Details on this clone: The read halts 3 residues ahead of the CDR3 end, with the missing end drawn from the germline J gene. This rearrangement joins TRBV7-2 to TRBJ1-5; 9 bases are a match to TRBD1. The CDR3 runs 15 residues. Looked up from germline, CDR1 is SGHTA and CDR2 is FQGNSA. The V segment lost 5 bases and the J segment 2 bases; nucleotides outside the gene matches: 4. The CDR3 sequence: CASSPTGGRNQPQHF. CDR3 bases read: TGTGCCAGCAGCCCCACAGGGGGCCGCAATCAGCCC.

As concerns this clone: The sequence runs out 3 residues before the end of the CDR3; the remainder is reconstructed from the germline J gene. This chain joins TRBV7-6 and TRBJ2-7; TRBD2 matches at 11 bases. With 5 bases clipped from V and 6 bases from J, the junction kept 6 bases outside the gene matches. CDR3 length: 14 amino acids. Germline V CDR1 and CDR2: SGHVS, FNYEAQ. CDR3 bases read: TGTGCCAGCAGCCTCCTAGCGGGAGGCGGCGAG. It encodes CASSLLAGGGE. The full CDR3 reads CASSLLAGGGEQYF.

In the case of this clone: The read falls 3 residues short of the CDR3 end, and the missing part is taken from the germline J gene. This chain connects TRBV2 to TRBJ2-7; the D gene is possibly TRBD1 (6 bases). V shed 5 bases and J shed 5 bases, with 13 bases lying between them. The V gene's germline CDR1 is SNHLY and CDR2 FYNNEI. The CDR3 sequence is 13 residues long. CDR3 protein: CASSRTDEHEQYF. CDR3 bases read: TGTGCCAGCAGTAGGACAGACGAACACGAG. Full variable domain (remainder filled in from reference TRBV2 and TRBJ2-7): EPEVTQTPSHQVTQMGQEVILRCVPISNHLYFYWYRQILGQKVEFLVSFYNNEISEKSEIFDDQFSVERPDGSNFTLKIRSTKLEDSAMYFCASSRTDEHEQYFGPGTRLTVT.

On this clone: The read is 3 residues too short to cover the CDR3 end, so that end is filled in from the germline J gene. The chain has TRBV18 and TRBJ1-1; 9 nucleotides match TRBD1. There are 16 residues in the CDR3. The germline V gene has CDR1 KGHSH and CDR2 LQKENI. The trim removed 2 bases at V and 0 bases at J, leaving 4 bases unmatched. This CDR3 reads CASSPGTGTMNTEAFF. CDR3 DNA (partial): TGTGCCAGCTCACCAGGGACAGGGACAATGAACACTGAA.

In regard to this clone: The CDR3 is cut off 3 residues early in the read; its end comes from the germline J gene. This sequence joins TRBV19 and TRBJ1-6; D remains unclear. The CDR3 runs 12 residues. CDR1 is LNHDA, CDR2 SQIVND, per germline (reference sequence). V dropped 5 bases and J dropped 11 bases, with 10 bases sitting between them. Partial CDR3 DNA: TGTGCCAGTAGTTCCCGGTTGCCACCC. Encoded protein: CASSSRLPP. The CDR3 in full is CASSSRLPPLHF.

Worth noting for this clone: The read ends 3 residues early relative to the CDR3; the germline J gene fills the gap. The rearrangement links TRBV18 to TRBJ2-1, with TRBD2 matching over 10 bases. The germline V gene encodes CDR1 KGHSH and CDR2 LQKENI. CDR3 length: 16 residues. Trimming took 0 bases from V and 5 from J; bases not matched to a gene: 4. Partial CDR3 DNA: TGTGCCAGCTCACCACCGGGACTAGCGCCTCACAATGAG. Its translation is CASSPPGLAPHNE. The whole CDR3 sequence reads CASSPPGLAPHNEQFF.

The sequenced part of the CDR3 DNA is TGTGCCAGCAGCTTAGCGGTAACAGACACAGATACG. It yields the protein CASSLAVTDTDT. The whole CDR3 sequence is CASSLAVTDTDTQYF. V is TRBV7-2 and J is TRBJ2-3; D gene uncertain. The read gets to within 3 residues of the CDR3 end, and the germline J gene fills in the rest. From germline, CDR1 is SGHTA and CDR2 FQGNSA. With 0 bases removed from V and 2 bases from J, the gap between germline ends came to 9 bases. This CDR3 comprises 15 residues.

Note on this clone: The sequence runs out 3 residues before the end of the CDR3; the remainder is reconstructed from the germline J gene. The chain joins TRBV20-1 to TRBJ2-5; tentatively, D is TRBD2 (7 bases). The length of the CDR3 is 13 residues. Trimming stripped 6 bases from V and 6 bases from J, with 17 bases between. Germline V CDR1 and CDR2: DFQATT, SNEGSKA (reference sequence). The CDR3 DNA, read in part, is TGCAGTGCGCGTCCGGGGGGCAGTCAGACC. Translation: CSARPGGSQT. The full CDR3 protein is CSARPGGSQTQYF.

Details on this clone: The read gets to within 3 residues of the CDR3 end, and the germline J gene fills in the rest. The chain links TRBV5-6 to TRBJ2-7; 11 positions match TRBD1. J gave up 3 bases and V 4 bases, and 6 bases lay outside the gene matches. The length of the CDR3 is 15 residues. In germline, CDR1 is SGHDT, CDR2 YYEEEE. CDR3 protein: CASSIRDRGFYEQYF. The CDR3 bases that were read are TGTGCCAGCAGCATCCGGGACAGGGGGTTCTACGAG.

On this clone: One junction end does not reproduce the germline sequence, and a read error may be involved. Read sequence stops 3 residues before the CDR3 end, and the germline J gene provides the missing end. The chain carries TRBV7-7 and TRBJ1-1, with D uncertain. CDR3 length equals 13 residues. The germline gives CDR1 SSHAT, CDR2 FNYEAQ (reference sequence). The covered CDR3 bases are TGTGCTAGCAGCCAACGAGAAGGGACTGAA. Amino acid sequence: CASSQREGTE. In full, the CDR3 is CASSQREGTEAFF.

Points on this clone: The read is 3 residues too short to cover the CDR3 end, so that end is filled in from the germline J gene. V gene TRBV2 combines with J gene TRBJ2-2; 10 nucleotides agree with TRBD1. Germline V gene data show CDR1 as SNHLY and CDR2 as FYNNEI. This CDR3 comprises 14 residues. The V and J ends lost 9 bases and 3 bases, in that order; junction bases with no gene match: 4. This chain's CDR3 is CASGDRGDTGELFF. CDR3 DNA, as far as it was read: TGTGCCAGTGGGGACAGGGGAGACACCGGGGAG.

As for this clone: The read comes to an end 3 residues before the CDR3 does, leaving the germline J gene to fill in the end. The V gene is TRBV6-2 or TRBV6-3, the J gene TRBJ2-7, with 7 bases aligning to TRBD1. With V trimmed by 0 bases and J by 6 bases, 5 bases remained unmatched. CDR1 MNHEY and CDR2 SVGEGT come from the germline V gene. The CDR3 extends over 14 amino acids. CDR3 sequence: CASSYSTGRFEQYF. The part of the CDR3 DNA that was read is TGTGCCAGCAGTTACTCGACAGGGCGGTTCGAG.